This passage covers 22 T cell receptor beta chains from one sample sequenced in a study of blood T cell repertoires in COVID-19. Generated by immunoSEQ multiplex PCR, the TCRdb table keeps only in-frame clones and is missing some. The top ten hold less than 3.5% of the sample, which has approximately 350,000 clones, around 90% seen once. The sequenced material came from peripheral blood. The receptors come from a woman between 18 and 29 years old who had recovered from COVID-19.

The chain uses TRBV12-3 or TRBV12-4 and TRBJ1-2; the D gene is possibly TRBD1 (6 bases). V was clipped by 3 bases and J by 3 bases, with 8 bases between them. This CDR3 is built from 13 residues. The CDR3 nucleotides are TGTGCCAGCAGTTTTAACAGGGACTATGGCTACACCTTC. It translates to CASSFNRDYGYTF.

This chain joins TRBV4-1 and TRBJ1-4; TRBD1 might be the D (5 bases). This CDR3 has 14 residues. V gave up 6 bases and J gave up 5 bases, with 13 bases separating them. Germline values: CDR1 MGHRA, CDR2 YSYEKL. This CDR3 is CASSLDRYNEKLFF. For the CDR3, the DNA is TGCGCCAGCAGTCTAGACAGATACAATGAAAAACTGTTTTTT.

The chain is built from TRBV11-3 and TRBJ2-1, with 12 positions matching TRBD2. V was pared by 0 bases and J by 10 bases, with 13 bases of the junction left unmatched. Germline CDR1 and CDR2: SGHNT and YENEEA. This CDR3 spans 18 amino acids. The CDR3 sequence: CASSLEIRASGRAEEQFF. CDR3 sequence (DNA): TGTGCCAGCAGCTTAGAGATTCGGGCTAGCGGGAGGGCAGAGGAGCAGTTCTTC.

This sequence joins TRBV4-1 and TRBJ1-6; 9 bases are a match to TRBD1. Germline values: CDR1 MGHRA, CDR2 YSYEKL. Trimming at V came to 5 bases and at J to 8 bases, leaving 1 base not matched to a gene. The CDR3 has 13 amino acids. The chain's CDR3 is CASSWDRDSPLHF. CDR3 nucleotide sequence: TGCGCCAGCAGCTGGGACAGGGATTCACCCCTCCACTTT.

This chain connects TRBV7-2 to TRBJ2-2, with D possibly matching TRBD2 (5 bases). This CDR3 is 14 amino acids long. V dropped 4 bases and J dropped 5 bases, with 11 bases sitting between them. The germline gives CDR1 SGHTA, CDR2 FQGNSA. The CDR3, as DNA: TGTGCCAGCAGCTCCGAGGGAGCAACCGGGGAGCTGTTTTTT. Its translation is CASSSEGATGELFF.

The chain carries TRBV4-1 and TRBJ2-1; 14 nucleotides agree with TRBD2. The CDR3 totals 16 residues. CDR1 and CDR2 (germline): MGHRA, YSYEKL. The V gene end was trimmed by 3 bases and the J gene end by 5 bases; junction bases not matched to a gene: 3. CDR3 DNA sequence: TGCGCCAGCAGCCAGCGACTAGCGGGAGGGCACAATGAGCAGTTCTTC. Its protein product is CASSQRLAGGHNEQFF.

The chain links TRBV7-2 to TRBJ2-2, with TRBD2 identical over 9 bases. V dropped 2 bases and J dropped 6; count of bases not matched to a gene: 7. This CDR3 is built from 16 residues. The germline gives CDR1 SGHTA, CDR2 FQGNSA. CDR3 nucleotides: TGTGCCAGCAGCTTATCTAGGACTAGCGATCCCGGGGAGCTGTTTTTT. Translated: CASSLSRTSDPGELFF.

The CDR3 DNA reads TGTGCCAGCAGCGTAGAGGACAGGAGGCGCACAGATACGCAGTATTTT. Its protein product is CASSVEDRRRTDTQYF. J is TRBJ2-3 and V is TRBV9, with TRBD1 matching 7 bases. Germline CDR1 is SGDLS and CDR2 is YYNGEE. The CDR3 length is 16 residues. V lost 0 bases, J lost 1 base, and 5 bases stayed unmatched.

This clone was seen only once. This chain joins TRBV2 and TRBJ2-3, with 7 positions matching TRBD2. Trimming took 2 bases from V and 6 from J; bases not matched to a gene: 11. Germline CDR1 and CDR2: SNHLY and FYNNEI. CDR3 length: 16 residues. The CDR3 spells CASSEWGRANFDTQYF. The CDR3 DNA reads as TGTGCCAGCAGTGAATGGGGGAGGGCGAATTTTGATACGCAGTATTTT.

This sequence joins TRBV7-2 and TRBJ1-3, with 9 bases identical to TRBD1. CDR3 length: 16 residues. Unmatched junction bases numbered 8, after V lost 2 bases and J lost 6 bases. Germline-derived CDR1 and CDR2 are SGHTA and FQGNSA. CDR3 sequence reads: CASSLIPRTGENTIYF. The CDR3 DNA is TGTGCCAGCAGCTTAATCCCCCGGACAGGGGAAAACACCATATATTTT.

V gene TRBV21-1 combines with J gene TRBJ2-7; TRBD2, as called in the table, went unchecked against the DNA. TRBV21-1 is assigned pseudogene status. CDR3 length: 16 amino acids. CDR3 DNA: TGTGCCAGCAGCGGGTATCGTGGAGGTCCATTTTACGAGCAGTACGTC. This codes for CASSGYRGGPFYEQYV.

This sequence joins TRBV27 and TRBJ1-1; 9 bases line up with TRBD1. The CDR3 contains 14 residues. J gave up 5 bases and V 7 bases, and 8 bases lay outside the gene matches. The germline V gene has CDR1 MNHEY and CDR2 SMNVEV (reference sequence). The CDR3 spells CASTNRGQGTEAFF. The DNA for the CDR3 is TGTGCCAGCACGAACAGGGGGCAAGGGACTGAAGCTTTCTTT.

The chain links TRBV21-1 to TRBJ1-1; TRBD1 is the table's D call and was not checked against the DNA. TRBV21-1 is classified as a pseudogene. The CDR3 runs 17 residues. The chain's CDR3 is CASSKEVWQGGGTEAFF. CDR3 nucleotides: TGTGCCAGCAGCAAAGAGGTGTGGCAGGGGGGAGGCACTGAAGCTTTCTTT.

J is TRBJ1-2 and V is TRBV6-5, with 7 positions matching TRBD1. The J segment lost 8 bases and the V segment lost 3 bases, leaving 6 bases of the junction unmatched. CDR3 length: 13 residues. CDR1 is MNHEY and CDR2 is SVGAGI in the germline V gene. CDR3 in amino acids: CASSYTGAAGYTF. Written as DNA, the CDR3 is TGTGCCAGCAGTTATACAGGGGCTGCAGGCTACACCTTC.

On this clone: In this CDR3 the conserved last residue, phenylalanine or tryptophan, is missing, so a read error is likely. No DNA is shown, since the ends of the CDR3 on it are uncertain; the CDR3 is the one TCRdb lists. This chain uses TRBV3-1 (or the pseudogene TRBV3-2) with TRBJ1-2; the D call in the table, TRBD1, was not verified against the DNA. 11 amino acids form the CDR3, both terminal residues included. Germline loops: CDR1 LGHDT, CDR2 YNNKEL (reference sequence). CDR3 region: CASSQDGDSLI.

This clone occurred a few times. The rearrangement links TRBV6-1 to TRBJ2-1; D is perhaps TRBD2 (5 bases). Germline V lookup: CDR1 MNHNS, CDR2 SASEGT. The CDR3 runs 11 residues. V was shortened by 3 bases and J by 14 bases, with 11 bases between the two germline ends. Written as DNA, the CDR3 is TGTGCCAGCAGTGATTGGAGGTTGGAGTTCTTC. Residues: CASSDWRLEFF.

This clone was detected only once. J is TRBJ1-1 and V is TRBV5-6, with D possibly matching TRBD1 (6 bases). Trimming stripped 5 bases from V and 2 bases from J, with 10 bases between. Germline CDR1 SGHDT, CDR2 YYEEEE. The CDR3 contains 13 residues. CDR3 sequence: CASRSTGNTEAFF. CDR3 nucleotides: TGTGCCAGCAGATCGACAGGAAACACTGAAGCTTTCTTT.

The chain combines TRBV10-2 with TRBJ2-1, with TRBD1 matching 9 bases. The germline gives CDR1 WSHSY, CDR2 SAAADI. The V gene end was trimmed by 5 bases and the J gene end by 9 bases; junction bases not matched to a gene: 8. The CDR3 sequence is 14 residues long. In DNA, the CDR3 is TGCGCCAGCAGTACAGGGGGCAAGGGCGGTGAGCAGTTCTTC. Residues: CASSTGGKGGEQFF.

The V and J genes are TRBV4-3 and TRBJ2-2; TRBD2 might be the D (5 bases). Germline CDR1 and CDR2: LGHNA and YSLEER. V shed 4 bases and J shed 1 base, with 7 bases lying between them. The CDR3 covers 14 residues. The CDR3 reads CASSRTVNTGELFF. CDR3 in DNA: TGCGCCAGCAGCCGGACTGTGAACACCGGGGAGCTGTTTTTT.

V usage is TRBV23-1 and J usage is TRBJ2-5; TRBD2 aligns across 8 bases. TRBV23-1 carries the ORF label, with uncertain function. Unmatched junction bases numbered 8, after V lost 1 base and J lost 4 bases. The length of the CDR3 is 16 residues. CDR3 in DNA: TGCGCCAGCAGTCAATTTAACGGGAGGGCCCTAGAGACCCAGTACTTC. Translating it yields CASSQFNGRALETQYF.

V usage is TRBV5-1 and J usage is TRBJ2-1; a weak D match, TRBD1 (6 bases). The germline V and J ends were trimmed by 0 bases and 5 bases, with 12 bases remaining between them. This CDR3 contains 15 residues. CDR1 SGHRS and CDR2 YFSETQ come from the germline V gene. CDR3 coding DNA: TGCGCCAGCAGCTTGGGTTCGGGACACGACAATGAGCAGTTCTTC. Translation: CASSLGSGHDNEQFF.

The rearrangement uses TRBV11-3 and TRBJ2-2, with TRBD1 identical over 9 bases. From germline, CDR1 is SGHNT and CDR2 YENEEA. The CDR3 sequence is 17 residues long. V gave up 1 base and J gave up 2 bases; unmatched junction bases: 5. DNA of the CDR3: TGTGCCAGCAGCTTAGTCTTTACAGGGGGCAACACCGGGGAGCTGTTTTTT. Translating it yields CASSLVFTGGNTGELFF. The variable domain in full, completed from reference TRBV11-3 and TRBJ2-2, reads EAGVVQSPRYKIIEKKQPVAFWCNPISGHNTLYWYLQNLGQGPELLIRYENEEAVDDSQLPKDRFSAERLKGVDSTLKIQPAELGDSAVYLCASSLVFTGGNTGELFFGEGSRLTVL.